The clone carrying this TCR beta chain was counted between two and nine times. The sample originates from a study of blood T cell repertoires in COVID-19. Background on the study: The study drew acute and convalescent COVID-19 samples from the United States, Italy and Spain.

This CDR3 has 16 residues. Per the germline V gene, CDR1 is SGHTA and CDR2 is FQGNSA. Trimming pared 3 bases from V and 8 bases from J, leaving 22 bases between. Clones were sequenced by immunoSEQ multiplex PCR, and TCRdb holds only the in-frame ones, with some missing. The table has around 100,000 clones, about 88% seen once; the top ten hold around 5.5%. Sample: peripheral blood. The chain employs TRBV7-2 and TRBJ1-2, with unresolved D. The source of this sequence is a human donor in a cohort sampled during active COVID-19. The CDR3: CASSFIWAGETGGYTF. In DNA, the CDR3 is TGTGCCAGCAGCTTTATATGGGCGGGAGAGACGGGGGGCTACACCTTC.